This T cell receptor beta chain was observed in a study of blood T cell repertoires in COVID-19. Study at large: From the United States, Italy and Spain came samples of acute and convalescent COVID-19.

This CDR3 is 14 amino acids long. Germline V gene data show CDR1 as MNHEY and CDR2 as SVGAGI. V lost 8 bases, J lost 2 bases, and 3 bases stayed unmatched. Measured with immunoSEQ multiplex PCR; TCRdb has only the in-frame clones, and not every one. Here the sample spans tens of thousands of clones, about 92% being singletons. Sequencing was done on a sample of peripheral blood. The chain is built from TRBV6-5 and TRBJ1-2, with 12 bases aligning to TRBD1. The source is a man between 50 and 59 years old with acute or convalescent COVID-19. The DNA for the CDR3 is TGTGCCAGCGCGGGACAGGGGGCAAACTATGGCTACACCTTC. It translates to CASAGQGANYGYTF.